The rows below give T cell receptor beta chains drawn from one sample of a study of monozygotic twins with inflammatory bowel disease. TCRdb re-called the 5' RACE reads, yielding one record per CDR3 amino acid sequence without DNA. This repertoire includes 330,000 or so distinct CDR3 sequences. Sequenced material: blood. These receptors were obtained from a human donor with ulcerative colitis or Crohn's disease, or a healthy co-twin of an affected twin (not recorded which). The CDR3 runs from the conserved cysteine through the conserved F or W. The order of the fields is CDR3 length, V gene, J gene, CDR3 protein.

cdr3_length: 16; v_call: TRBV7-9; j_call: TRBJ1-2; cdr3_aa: CASSFVATGGQNGYTF
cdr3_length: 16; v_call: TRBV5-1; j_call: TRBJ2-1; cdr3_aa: CASSLAGGLPINEQFF
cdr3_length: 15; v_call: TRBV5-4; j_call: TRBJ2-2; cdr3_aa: CASSLARGETGELFF
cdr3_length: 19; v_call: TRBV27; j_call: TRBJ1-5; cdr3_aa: CASSPLRDRGVYSNQPQHF
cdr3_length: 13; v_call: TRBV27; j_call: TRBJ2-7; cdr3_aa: CASSLMGSYEQYF
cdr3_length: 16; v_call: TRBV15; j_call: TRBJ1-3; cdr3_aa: CATSRQTDPSGNTIYF
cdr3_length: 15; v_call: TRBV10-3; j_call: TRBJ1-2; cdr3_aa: CAISDLGQGARGYTF
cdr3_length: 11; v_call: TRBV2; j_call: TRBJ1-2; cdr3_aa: CASSEYYGYTF
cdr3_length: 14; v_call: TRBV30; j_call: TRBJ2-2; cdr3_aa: CAWSRQGNTGELFF
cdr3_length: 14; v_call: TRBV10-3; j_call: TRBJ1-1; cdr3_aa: CAISTPGESTEAFF
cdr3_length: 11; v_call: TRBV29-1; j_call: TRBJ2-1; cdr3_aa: CSCPGGAEQFF
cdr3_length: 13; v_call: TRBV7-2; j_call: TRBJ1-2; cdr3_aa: CASSSGPFYGYTF
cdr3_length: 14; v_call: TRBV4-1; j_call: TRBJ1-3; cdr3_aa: CASSQNDRGNIIYF
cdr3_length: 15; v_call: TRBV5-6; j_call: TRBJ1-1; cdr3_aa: CASRPGRQMNTEAFF
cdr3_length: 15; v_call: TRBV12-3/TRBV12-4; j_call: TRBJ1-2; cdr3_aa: CASSFGQGARYGYTF
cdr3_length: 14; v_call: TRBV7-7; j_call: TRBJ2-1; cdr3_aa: CASSSKTGDNEQFF
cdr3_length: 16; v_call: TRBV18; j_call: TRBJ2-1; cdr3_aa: CASSPLSGRPYNEQFF
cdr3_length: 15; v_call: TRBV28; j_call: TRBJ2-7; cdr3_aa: CASSLSSSGRGEQYF
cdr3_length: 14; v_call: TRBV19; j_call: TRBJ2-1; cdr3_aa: CASSIVAVYNEQFF
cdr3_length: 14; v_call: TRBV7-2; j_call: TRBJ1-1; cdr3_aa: CASSPWGGDTEAFF
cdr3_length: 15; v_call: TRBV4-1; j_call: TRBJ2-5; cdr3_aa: CASSQGQGAGETQYF
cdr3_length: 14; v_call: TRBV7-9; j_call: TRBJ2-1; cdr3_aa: CASSKDRGRNEQFF
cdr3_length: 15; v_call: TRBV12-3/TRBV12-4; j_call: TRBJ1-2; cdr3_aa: CASTPGQGENYGYTF
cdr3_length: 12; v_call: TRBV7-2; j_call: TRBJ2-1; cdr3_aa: CASRGRGGEQFF
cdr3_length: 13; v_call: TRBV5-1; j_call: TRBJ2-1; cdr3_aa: CASSSDPLNEQFF
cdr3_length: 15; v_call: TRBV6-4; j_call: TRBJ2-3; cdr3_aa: CASSEDWRSTDTQYF
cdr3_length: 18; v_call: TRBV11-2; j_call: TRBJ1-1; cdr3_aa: CASSLEIHGQKGKTEAFF
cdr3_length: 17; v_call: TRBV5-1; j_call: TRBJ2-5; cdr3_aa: CASSLAGTGYFQETQYF
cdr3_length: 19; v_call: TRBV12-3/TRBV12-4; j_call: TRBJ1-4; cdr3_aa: CASSSNARTGGATNEKLFF
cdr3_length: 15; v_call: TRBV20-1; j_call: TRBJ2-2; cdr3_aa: CSAKREGRVTGELFF
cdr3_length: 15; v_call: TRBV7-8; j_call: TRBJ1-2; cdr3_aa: CASSLTQGDPYGYTF
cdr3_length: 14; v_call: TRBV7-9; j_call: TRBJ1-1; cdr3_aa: CASSLPGARTEAFF
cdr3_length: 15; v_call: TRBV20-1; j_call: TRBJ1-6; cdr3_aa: CSASVSLNEGSPLHF
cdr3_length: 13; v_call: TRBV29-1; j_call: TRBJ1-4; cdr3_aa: CSVGDSRNEKLFF
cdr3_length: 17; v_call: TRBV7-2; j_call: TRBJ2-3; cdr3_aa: CASSLMSGGAAGDTQYF
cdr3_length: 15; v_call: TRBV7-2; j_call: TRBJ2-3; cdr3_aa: CASSRDRGGPDTQYF
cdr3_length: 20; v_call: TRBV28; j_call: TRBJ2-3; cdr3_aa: CASSSDPQYSEARSTDTQYF
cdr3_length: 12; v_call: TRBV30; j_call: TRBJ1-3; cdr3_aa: CAWSLGEWNIYF
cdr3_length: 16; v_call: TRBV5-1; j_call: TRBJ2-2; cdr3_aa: CASSRGGDLNTGELFF
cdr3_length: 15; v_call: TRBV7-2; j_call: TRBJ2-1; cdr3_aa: CASSLSGNSYNEQFF
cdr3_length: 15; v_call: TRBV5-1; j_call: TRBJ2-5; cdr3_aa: CASSTLGDPQETQYF
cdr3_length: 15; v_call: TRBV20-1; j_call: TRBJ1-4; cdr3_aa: CSARDRIGFDEKLFF
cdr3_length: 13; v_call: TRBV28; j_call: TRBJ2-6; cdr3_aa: CAALGSGANVLTF
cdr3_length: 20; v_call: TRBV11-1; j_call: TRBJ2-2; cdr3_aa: CASSPSGQSHPRGNTGELFF
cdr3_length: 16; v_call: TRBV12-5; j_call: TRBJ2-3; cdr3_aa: CASGLVRPPGTDTQYF
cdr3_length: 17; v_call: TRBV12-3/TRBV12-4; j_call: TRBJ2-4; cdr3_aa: CASSLSRGGMILNMQYF
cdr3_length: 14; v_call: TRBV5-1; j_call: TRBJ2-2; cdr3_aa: CASTGQATTGELFF
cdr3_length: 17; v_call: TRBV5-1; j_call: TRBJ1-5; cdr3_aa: CASSLGQGIGGNQPQHF
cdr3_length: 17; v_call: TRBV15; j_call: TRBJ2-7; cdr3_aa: CATSIKLSSGAGDEQYF
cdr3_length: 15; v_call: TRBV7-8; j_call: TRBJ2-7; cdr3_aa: CASSHSSGELYEQYF
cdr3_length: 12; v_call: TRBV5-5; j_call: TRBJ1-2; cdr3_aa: CASSLETRGYTF
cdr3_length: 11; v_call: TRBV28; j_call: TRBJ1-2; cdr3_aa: CASSRPRGYTF
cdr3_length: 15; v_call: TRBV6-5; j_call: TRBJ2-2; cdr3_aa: CASRMTGTNTGELFF
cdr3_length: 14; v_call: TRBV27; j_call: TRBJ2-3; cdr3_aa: CASRRRAYADTQYF
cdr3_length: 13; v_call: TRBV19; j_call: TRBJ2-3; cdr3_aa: CATRTGYTDTQYF
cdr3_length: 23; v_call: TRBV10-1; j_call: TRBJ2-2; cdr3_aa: CASSETISLQEYGGRVNTGELFF
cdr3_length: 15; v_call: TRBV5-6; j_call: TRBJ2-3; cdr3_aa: CASSRLQGLGDTQYF
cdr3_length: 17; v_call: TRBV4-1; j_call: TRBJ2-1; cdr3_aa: CASSPTTSGRSYNEQFF
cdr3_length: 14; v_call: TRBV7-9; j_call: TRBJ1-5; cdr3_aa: CASSTRGSNQPQHF